What follows are 22 T cell receptor beta chains derived from one specimen sequenced in a study of beta chain features in type 1 diabetes. Findings of the study overall: In all four CD4+ subsets, TCRB CDR3 length was significantly, moderately reduced in type 1 diabetes.

Their antigens are not known. Investigators reverse transcribed all isolated RNA, so they sequenced expressed TCRB transcripts. The data were produced by immunoSEQ multiplex PCR, yet TCRdb's version contains in-frame clones alone and is incomplete. Of around 97,000 clones listed, under 30% were seen once; the top ten hold under 0.55%. The source material was central memory CD4+ T cells from blood. The source of these receptors is a woman aged 18-29 years with type 1 diabetes.

The CDR3 sequence is CASSPATGWDGYTF. DNA of the CDR3: TGTGCCAGCAGCCCGGCGACAGGGTGGGATGGCTACACCTTC. This rearrangement joins TRBV5-6 to TRBJ1-2, with 7 bases matching TRBD1. The length of the CDR3 is 14 residues. CDR1 is SGHDT and CDR2 is YYEEEE in the germline V gene. With 4 bases clipped from V and 6 bases from J, the junction kept 9 bases outside the gene matches.

The rearrangement uses TRBV9 and TRBJ2-7; no reliable D call. V was clipped by 2 bases and J by 9 bases, with 30 bases between them. The CDR3 is 18 residues long. Germline assignment: CDR1 SGDLS and CDR2 YYNGEE. This chain's CDR3 is CASSVPHCMQFYVPGQYF. In DNA, the CDR3 is TGTGCCAGCAGCGTTCCACACTGTATGCAGTTTTATGTTCCGGGGCAGTACTTC.

The chain uses TRBV7-3 and TRBJ2-1; 9 positions match TRBD1. Germline CDR1 and CDR2: SGHTA and FQGTGA. V lost 5 bases and J lost 5; bases outside the gene matches: 7. This CDR3 region has 15 residues. This CDR3 is CASSPYRGRNNEQFF. The CDR3 nucleotides are TGTGCCAGCAGCCCCTACAGGGGGCGCAACAATGAGCAGTTCTTC. Based on the CDR3 plus reference TRBV7-3 and TRBJ2-1, the full variable domain is GAGVSQTPSNKVTEKGKYVELRCDPISGHTALYWYRQSLGQGPEFLIYFQGTGAADDSGLPNDRFFAVRPEGSVSTLKIQRTERGDSAVYLCASSPYRGRNNEQFFGPGTRLTVL.

The table lists this clone with a few counts. The chain links TRBV11-2 to TRBJ2-6; D not resolved. This CDR3 is 14 amino acids long. The V end was cut by 2 bases, the J end by 4 bases, with 6 bases between. The germline V gene has CDR1 SGHAT and CDR2 FQNNGV. The CDR3 loop is CASSLSQGANVLTF. The CDR3 nucleotides read TGTGCCAGCAGCTTATCCCAAGGGGCCAACGTCCTGACTTTC.

This chain uses TRBV7-9 with TRBJ1-4; a weak D match, TRBD1 (5 bases). The germline V gene encodes CDR1 SEHNR and CDR2 FQNEAQ (reference sequence). V was trimmed by 0 bases and J by 7 bases, leaving 9 bases between them. The CDR3 runs 14 residues. CDR3 bases: TGTGCCAGCAGCTTAGCGGGGGGAAGTGAAAAACTGTTTTTT. This sequence encodes CASSLAGGSEKLFF.

The rearrangement joins TRBV6-6 to TRBJ1-3, with no clear D. The germline V gene has CDR1 MNHNY and CDR2 SVGAGI (reference sequence). The CDR3 is made up of 14 amino acids. V gave up 2 bases and J gave up 4 bases, with 9 bases separating them. Written as DNA, the CDR3 is TGTGCCAGCAGTTACAGTGGAGCCGGAAACACCATATATTTT. It encodes CASSYSGAGNTIYF.

This clone has just a few counts. The chain is built from TRBV2 and TRBJ2-1, with TRBD2 identical over 10 bases. The CDR3 has 13 residues. Trimming took 7 bases from V and 8 from J; bases not matched to a gene: 5. Germline CDR1 reads SNHLY; CDR2 reads FYNNEI. CDR3 coding DNA: TGTGCCAGCACTAGCGGGAGAGAGGATGAGCAGTTCTTC. This sequence encodes CASTSGREDEQFF.

This sequence joins TRBV6-5 and TRBJ1-2, with a tentative D call TRBD1 (5 bases). The germline V gene encodes CDR1 MNHEY and CDR2 SVGAGI. CDR3 length: 15 residues. V was clipped by 2 bases and J by 4 bases, with 14 bases between them. In nucleotides, the CDR3 is TGTGCCAGCAGTTACGAGGCAGGGCCCTTCTATGGCTACACCTTC. Residues: CASSYEAGPFYGYTF.

This sequence joins TRBV7-9 and TRBJ2-7; 8 bases are a match to TRBD1. The germline V gene encodes CDR1 SEHNR and CDR2 FQNEAQ (reference sequence). V was pared by 3 bases and J by 6 bases, with 10 bases of the junction left unmatched. The CDR3 is 15 residues long. The CDR3 spells CASSLRTGLTTEQYF. CDR3 nucleotide sequence: TGTGCCAGCAGCTTGAGGACAGGGTTGACTACCGAGCAGTACTTC.

J is TRBJ2-3 and V is TRBV29-1; the match to TRBD2 covers 7 bases. Trimming took 1 base from V and 4 from J; bases not matched to a gene: 2. The CDR3 has 13 residues. Germline V gene lookup returns CDR1 SQVTM and CDR2 ANQGSEA. Here the CDR3 reads CSVEVGGADTQYF. CDR3 in DNA: TGCAGCGTTGAAGTTGGGGGGGCAGATACGCAGTATTTT.

In its sample, this clone was seen a few times. This chain connects TRBV30 to TRBJ2-1, with TRBD2 matching 7 bases. The germline gives CDR1 GTSNPN, CDR2 SVGIG (reference sequence). The CDR3 spans 13 residues. V gave up 2 bases and J gave up 8 bases; unmatched junction bases: 6. In nucleotides, the CDR3 is TGTGCCTGGAGTTCCAGCGGGACGGATGAGCAGTTCTTC. This translates into CAWSSSGTDEQFF.

In its sample, this clone was seen a few times. The genes are TRBV7-9 and TRBJ2-7, with 7 nucleotides matching TRBD1. Per germline, CDR1 SEHNR and CDR2 FQNEAQ (reference sequence). V lost 6 bases and J lost 5; bases outside the gene matches: 13. This CDR3 is 15 amino acids long. CDR3 protein: CASRPRGQSGHEQYF. CDR3 sequence (DNA): TGTGCCAGCAGACCCCGGGGACAGTCGGGACACGAGCAGTACTTC.

Points on this clone: This CDR3 is also generated by other DNA sequences in the sample. The chain combines TRBV30 with TRBJ2-7; 7 nucleotides agree with TRBD1. Germline loops: CDR1 GTSNPN, CDR2 SVGIG (reference sequence). Unmatched junction bases numbered 5, after V lost 2 bases and J lost 4 bases. This CDR3 region has 13 residues. CDR3 loop: CAWSKGALYEQYF. The DNA for the CDR3 is TGTGCCTGGAGTAAGGGGGCCCTATACGAGCAGTACTTC. Combining the CDR3 with reference TRBV30 and TRBJ2-7 gives the whole variable domain SQTIHQWPATLVQPVGSPLSLECTVEGTSNPNLYWYRQAAGRGLQLLFYSVGIGQISSEVPQNLSASRPQDRQFILSSKKLLLSDSGFYLCAWSKGALYEQYFGPGTRLTVT.

This clone came up a few times. J is TRBJ2-1 and V is TRBV5-4, with TRBD1 matching 9 bases. Germline lookup yields CDR1 SGHNT and CDR2 YYREEE (reference sequence). The CDR3 loop spans 18 amino acids. J lost 10 bases, V lost 1 base, and 18 bases had no gene match. CDR3 protein: CASSLFSYFGTGLQEQFF. For the CDR3, the DNA is TGTGCCAGCAGCTTGTTTTCCTATTTCGGGACAGGGCTTCAGGAGCAGTTCTTC.

The chain joins TRBV19 to TRBJ2-3; 7 bases align to TRBD1. The junction had 9 bases not matched to a gene; V was cut back by 5 bases and J by 1 base. The germline gives CDR1 LNHDA, CDR2 SQIVND (reference sequence). This CDR3 region has 16 residues. Written as DNA, the CDR3 is TGTGCCAGTAGTCCGACAGGGTTGTTTGGCACAGATACGCAGTATTTT. It translates to CASSPTGLFGTDTQYF.

This clone is a singleton in its sample. The rearrangement uses TRBV5-6 and TRBJ1-2; D not resolved. Germline CDR1 and CDR2: SGHDT and YYEEEE. This CDR3 contains 11 residues. Between the trimmed V and J ends, which lost 3 bases and 4 bases, there was a span of 4 bases. The CDR3 DNA sequence: TGTGCCAGCAGCTCGTTCTATGGCTACACCTTC. Amino acids: CASSSFYGYTF.

The chain joins TRBV7-2 to TRBJ2-3; TRBD2 is a possible D gene (6 bases). Trimming pared 4 bases from V and 3 bases from J, leaving 14 bases between. Germline V gene data show CDR1 as SGHTA and CDR2 as FQGNSA. CDR3 length: 15 amino acids. The CDR3 here is CASSSMGGGTDTQYF. The CDR3 DNA reads as TGTGCCAGCAGCTCAATGGGGGGAGGAACAGATACGCAGTATTTT.

This rearrangement joins TRBV28 to TRBJ2-3, with D possibly TRBD1 on 5 matching bases. V was pared by 5 bases and J by 5 bases, with 11 bases between. The CDR3 totals 13 residues. The germline V gene encodes CDR1 MDHEN and CDR2 SYDVKM. This chain's CDR3 is CASSPTGQDTQYF. Written as DNA, the CDR3 is TGTGCCAGCAGTCCGACTGGACAAGATACGCAGTATTTT. The whole variable domain, filled in from reference TRBV28 and TRBJ2-3, reads DVKVTQSSRYLVKRTGEKVFLECVQDMDHENMFWYRQDPGLGLRLIYFSYDVKMKEKGDIPEGYSVSREKKERFSLILESASTNQTSMYLCASSPTGQDTQYFGPGTRLTVL.

This clone was seen a handful of times. V gene TRBV30 combines with J gene TRBJ1-2; possibly TRBD1 for D (5 bases). The V end was cut by 0 bases, the J end by 5 bases, with 19 bases between. The CDR3 sequence is 16 residues long. Per germline, CDR1 GTSNPN and CDR2 SVGIG (reference sequence). The CDR3 region is CAWSVLTRAPIYGYTF. The CDR3 DNA follows: TGTGCCTGGAGTGTACTGACCAGGGCGCCGATTTATGGCTACACCTTC.

This clone has only a few counts. The rearrangement joins TRBV29-1 to TRBJ2-5; possible D gene TRBD2, 7 bases. CDR1 and CDR2 from the germline V gene are SQVTM and ANQGSEA. Between the trimmed V and J ends, which lost 7 bases and 5 bases, there was a span of 17 bases. The length of the CDR3 is 13 residues. CDR3 in DNA: TGCAGCGCCGGGGGGCAGCCGGGGGAGACCCAGTACTTC. Amino acids: CSAGGQPGETQYF.

The sample holds a few counts of this clone. This chain uses TRBV19 with TRBJ2-1; TRBD2 aligns across 10 bases. The CDR3 is 17 residues long. Trimming took 10 bases from V and 4 from J; bases not matched to a gene: 16. Germline V gives CDR1 LNHDA, CDR2 SQIVND (reference sequence). The CDR3 loop reads CATSTSGPAYPYNEQFF. CDR3 nucleotide sequence: TGTGCCACTTCGACTAGCGGGCCTGCCTACCCTTACAATGAGCAGTTCTTC.

This chain links TRBV18 with TRBJ2-7, with 8 bases aligning to TRBD1. V lost 4 bases to trimming and J lost 5 bases; unmatched junction nucleotides: 10. The CDR3 is 15 amino acids. Germline V CDR1 and CDR2: KGHSH, LQKENI. CDR3 in amino acids: CASSLGTGFVDEQYV. CDR3 DNA sequence: TGTGCCAGCTCACTCGGGACAGGCTTTGTCGACGAGCAGTACGTC.